This TCR beta chain was sequenced for a study of CD8 T cells in Susac syndrome (dated by TCRdb to between 2017 and 2020). For context, the study as a whole: Among the Susac syndrome patients who were sequenced, clinically active disease was present in five or six and clinical remission was observed in fewer than ten. At blood withdrawal, Susac syndrome patients were therapy-naive, treated with corticosteroids (with IVIg additionally given to some), or treated with IVIg alone. The study used repertoire sequencing to test whether antigen drove CD8+ T cell activation and differentiation in Susac syndrome. The research as a whole found: No clonal expansion was detected in the CD4+ T cell repertoire of Susac syndrome patients. The TCR sequencing and HLA analysis was acknowledged to have included a relatively small number of individuals.

Regarding this clonotype: Its antigen remains undetermined. Base-call qualities are not available, and no considerably larger clone is one nucleotide away.

High-throughput TCR beta sequencing profiled peripheral blood CD8+ and CD4+ T cells from healthy donors, Susac syndrome patients and multiple sclerosis patients. Susac syndrome patients met recently defined diagnostic criteria for definite or probable disease. Bulk CD8+ and CD4+ T cells were purified magnetically by negative isolation, whereas CD8+ TEMRA cells were enriched by FACS. Blood was drawn into EDTA tubes, processed within 24 hours, and PBMCs were isolated by density gradient centrifugation. PBMCs intended for TCR sequencing were cryopreserved in liquid nitrogen and were subsequently thawed in a 37 degrees C water bath. A purity of at least 90% was achieved for sorted or isolated CD4+, CD8+ and CD8+ TEMRA cells. RNA was extracted with the RNeasy kit and roughly 0.5 to 1 ug was reverse transcribed using random hexamers. TCR beta CDR3 regions were amplified with the immunoSEQ multiplex PCR assay covering 54 Vbeta and 13 Jbeta segments. PCR amplification bias was corrected by using a synthetic template baseline for primer optimization and computational correction. On the study's bioinformatics: Reads were annotated to V, D and J genes according to IMGT and were analyzed with immunoSEQ Analyzer, with only productive sequences retained. To calculate clonality, Shannon entropy was normalized by log2 of the number of productive unique sequences and then subtracted from one. Public and private clones were assessed among the 100 most prevalent clones of each patient and control. A clone was defined as Susac-specific if it was absent from the healthy and MS cohorts, from some 1,100 published viral clones and from other ImmuneACCESS disease sequences. Using fastp at Q25 and MiXCR, TCRdb reprocessed the public reads and kept productive beta chains. One record per CDR3 amino acid sequence lists the most common genes and DNA. TCRdb's processing, not the authors' own work, is the source of the V and J calls. The sample has more than 200,000 distinct CDR3 sequences on record, 94% of them singletons. Of the sample, around 0.15% is held by the ten largest clones.

The sequencing sample was made of CD4+ T cells from PBMCs. The TCR originated in a human donor with Susac syndrome.

The sequenced DNA is TGCAGTGCTAGGAGGAGCTACACCTCCTACGAGCAGTACTTC. It translates to CSARRSYTSYEQYF. The chain is encoded by TRBV20-1 joined to TRBJ2-7, with an unclear D gene assignment. The germline V gene (reference sequence) supplies CDR1 DFQATT and CDR2 SNEGSKA. From the cysteine up to the phenylalanine, the CDR3 has a length of 14 residues. The read is trimmed to its CDR3 DNA, 42 bases read in frame from base 1. V gives up 3 bases and J gives up 0 bases, and the segment between their germline ends measures 12 bases.